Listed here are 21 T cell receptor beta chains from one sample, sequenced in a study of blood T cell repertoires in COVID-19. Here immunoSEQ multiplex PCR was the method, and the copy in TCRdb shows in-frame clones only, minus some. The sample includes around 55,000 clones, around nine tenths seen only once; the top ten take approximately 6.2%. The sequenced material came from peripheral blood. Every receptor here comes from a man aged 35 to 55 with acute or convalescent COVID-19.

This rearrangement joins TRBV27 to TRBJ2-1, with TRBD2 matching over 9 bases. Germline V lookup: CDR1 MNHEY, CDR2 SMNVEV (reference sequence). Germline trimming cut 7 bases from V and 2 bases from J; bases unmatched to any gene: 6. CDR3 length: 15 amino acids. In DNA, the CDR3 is TGTGCCAGCATCCCTAGCGGGAAACCCTACAATGAGCAGTTCTTC. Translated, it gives CASIPSGKPYNEQFF.

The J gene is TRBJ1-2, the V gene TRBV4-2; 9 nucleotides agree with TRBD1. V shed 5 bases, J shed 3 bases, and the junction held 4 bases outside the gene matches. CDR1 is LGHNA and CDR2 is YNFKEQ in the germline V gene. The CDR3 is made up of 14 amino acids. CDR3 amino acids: CASSKRDRDYGYTF. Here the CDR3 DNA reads TGTGCCAGCAGCAAACGGGACAGGGACTATGGCTACACCTTC.

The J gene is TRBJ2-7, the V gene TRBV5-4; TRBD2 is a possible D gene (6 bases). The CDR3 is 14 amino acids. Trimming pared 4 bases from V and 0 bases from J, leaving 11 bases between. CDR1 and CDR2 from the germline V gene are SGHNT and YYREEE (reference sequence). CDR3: CASSTLASSYEQYF. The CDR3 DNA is TGTGCCAGCAGCACCCTAGCGAGCTCCTACGAGCAGTACTTC.

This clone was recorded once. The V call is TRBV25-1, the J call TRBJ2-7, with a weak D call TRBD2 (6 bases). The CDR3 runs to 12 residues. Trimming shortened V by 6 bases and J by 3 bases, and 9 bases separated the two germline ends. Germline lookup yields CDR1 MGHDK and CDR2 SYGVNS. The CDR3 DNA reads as TGTGCCAGCAGGGGGACTCTCTACGAGCAGTACTTC. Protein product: CASRGTLYEQYF.

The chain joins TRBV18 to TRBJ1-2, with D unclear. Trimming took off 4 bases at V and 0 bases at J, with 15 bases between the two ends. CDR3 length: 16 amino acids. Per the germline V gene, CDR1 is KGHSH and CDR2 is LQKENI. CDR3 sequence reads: CASSRAPGLTNYGYTF. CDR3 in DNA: TGTGCCAGCTCACGGGCCCCCGGCCTCACTAACTATGGCTACACCTTC.

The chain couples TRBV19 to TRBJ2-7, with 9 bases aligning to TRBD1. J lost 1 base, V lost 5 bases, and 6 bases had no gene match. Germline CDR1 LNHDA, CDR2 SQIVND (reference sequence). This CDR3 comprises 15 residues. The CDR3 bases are TGTGCCAGTAGTTTCGGGGGACAGGGTTCCTACGAGCAGTACTTC. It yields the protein CASSFGGQGSYEQYF. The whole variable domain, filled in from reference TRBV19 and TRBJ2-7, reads DGGITQSPKYLFRKEGQNVTLSCEQNLNHDAMYWYRQDPGQGLRLIYYSQIVNDFQKGDIAEGYSVSREKKESFPLTVTSAQKNPTAFYLCASSFGGQGSYEQYFGPGTRLTVT.

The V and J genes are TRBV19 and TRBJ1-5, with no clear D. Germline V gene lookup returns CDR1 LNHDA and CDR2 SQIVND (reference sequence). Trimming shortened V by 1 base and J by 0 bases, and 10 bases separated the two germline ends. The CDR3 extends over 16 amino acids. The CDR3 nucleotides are TGTGCCAGTAGTATAGTAACCGGGTTTAGCAATCAGCCCCAGCATTTT. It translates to CASSIVTGFSNQPQHF.

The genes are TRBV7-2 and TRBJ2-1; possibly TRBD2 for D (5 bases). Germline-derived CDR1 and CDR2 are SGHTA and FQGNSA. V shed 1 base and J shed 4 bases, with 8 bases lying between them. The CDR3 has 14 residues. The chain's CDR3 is CASSLDGVYNEQFF. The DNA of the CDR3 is TGTGCCAGCAGCTTAGACGGGGTATACAATGAGCAGTTCTTC.

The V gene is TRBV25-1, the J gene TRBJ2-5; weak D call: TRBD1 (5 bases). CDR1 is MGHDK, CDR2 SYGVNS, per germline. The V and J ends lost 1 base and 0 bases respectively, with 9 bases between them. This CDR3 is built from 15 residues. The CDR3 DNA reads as TGTGCCAGCAGTGAATGGGGCATTTACCAAGAGACCCAGTACTTC. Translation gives CASSEWGIYQETQYF.

The CDR3 loop reads CASSGTGGYNQPQHF. CDR3 in DNA: TGTGCCAGTAGTGGGACAGGGGGTTACAATCAGCCCCAGCATTTT. The chain is built from TRBV19 and TRBJ1-5, with 11 nucleotides matching TRBD1. The germline V gene encodes CDR1 LNHDA and CDR2 SQIVND (reference sequence). Unmatched junction bases numbered 3, after V lost 5 bases and J lost 3 bases. This CDR3 region has 15 residues. The full variable domain, in which reference TRBV19 and TRBJ1-5 provide the parts outside the CDR3, is DGGITQSPKYLFRKEGQNVTLSCEQNLNHDAMYWYRQDPGQGLRLIYYSQIVNDFQKGDIAEGYSVSREKKESFPLTVTSAQKNPTAFYLCASSGTGGYNQPQHFGDGTRLSIL.

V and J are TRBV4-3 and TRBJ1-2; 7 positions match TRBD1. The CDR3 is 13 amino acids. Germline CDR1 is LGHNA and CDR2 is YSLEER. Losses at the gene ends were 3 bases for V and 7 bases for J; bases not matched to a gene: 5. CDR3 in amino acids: CASSHPTGLGYTF. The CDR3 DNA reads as TGCGCCAGCAGCCACCCGACAGGGCTTGGCTACACCTTC.

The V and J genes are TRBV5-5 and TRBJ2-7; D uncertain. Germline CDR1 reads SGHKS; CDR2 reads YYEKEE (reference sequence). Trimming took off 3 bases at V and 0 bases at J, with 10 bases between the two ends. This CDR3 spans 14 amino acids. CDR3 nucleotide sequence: TGTGCCAGCAGCTCCATTTGGAGCTCCTACGAGCAGTACTTC. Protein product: CASSSIWSSYEQYF.

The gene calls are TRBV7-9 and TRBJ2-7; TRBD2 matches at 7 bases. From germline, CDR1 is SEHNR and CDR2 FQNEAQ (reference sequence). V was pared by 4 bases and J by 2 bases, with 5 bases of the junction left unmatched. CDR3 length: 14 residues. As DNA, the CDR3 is TGTGCCAGCAGCTCTGGGACTACCACCTACGAGCAGTACTTC. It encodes CASSSGTTTYEQYF.

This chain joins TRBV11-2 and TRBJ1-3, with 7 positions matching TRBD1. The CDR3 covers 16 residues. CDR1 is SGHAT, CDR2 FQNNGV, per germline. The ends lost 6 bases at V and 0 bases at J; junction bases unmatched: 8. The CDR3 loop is CASSSGTVSSGNTIYF. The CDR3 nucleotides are TGTGCCAGCAGTTCCGGGACAGTCAGCTCTGGAAACACCATATATTTT.

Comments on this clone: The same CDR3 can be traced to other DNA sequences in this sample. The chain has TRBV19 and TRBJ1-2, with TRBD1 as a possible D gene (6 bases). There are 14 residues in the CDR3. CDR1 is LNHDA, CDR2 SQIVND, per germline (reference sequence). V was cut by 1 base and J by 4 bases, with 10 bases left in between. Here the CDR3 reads CASSIGRGAYGYTF. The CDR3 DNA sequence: TGTGCCAGTAGTATAGGTCGGGGGGCCTATGGCTACACCTTC.

The CDR3 DNA reads as TGCGCCAGCACCGGCCCATCGGGAGGATACGAGCAGTACTTC. It codes for CASTGPSGGYEQYF. This chain connects TRBV10-2 to TRBJ2-7; 7 positions agree with TRBD2. The CDR3 has 14 residues. CDR1 is WSHSY, CDR2 SAAADI, per germline. Germline trimming cut 7 bases from V and 4 bases from J; bases unmatched to any gene: 10.

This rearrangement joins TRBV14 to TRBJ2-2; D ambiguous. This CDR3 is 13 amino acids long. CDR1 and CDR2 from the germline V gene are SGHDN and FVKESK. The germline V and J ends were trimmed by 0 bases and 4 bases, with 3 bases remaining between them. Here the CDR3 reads CASSQEATGELFF. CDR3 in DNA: TGTGCCAGCAGCCAAGAGGCCACCGGGGAGCTGTTTTTT.

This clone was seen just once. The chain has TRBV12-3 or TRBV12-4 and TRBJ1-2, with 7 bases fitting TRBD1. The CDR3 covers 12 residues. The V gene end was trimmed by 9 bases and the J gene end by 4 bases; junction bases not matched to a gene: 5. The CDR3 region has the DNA TGTGCCAGTTCTGACAGGGCCTATGGCTACACCTTC. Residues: CASSDRAYGYTF.

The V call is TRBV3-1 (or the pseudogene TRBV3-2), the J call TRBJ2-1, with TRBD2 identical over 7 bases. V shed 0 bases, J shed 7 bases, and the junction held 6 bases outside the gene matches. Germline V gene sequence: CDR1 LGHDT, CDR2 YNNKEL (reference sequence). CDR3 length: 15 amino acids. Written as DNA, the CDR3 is TGTGCCAGCAGCCAAGATGCGGGGAGGGCAAATGAGCAGTTCTTC. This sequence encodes CASSQDAGRANEQFF.

CDR3 coding DNA: TGTGCCAGCATGAGCGGAGGAGAGACCCAGTACTTC. Its translation: CASMSGGETQYF. The chain employs TRBV28 and TRBJ2-5; the D gene is possibly TRBD2 (5 bases). The V gene lost 7 bases and the J gene lost 4 bases, with 10 bases spanning the gap. Per germline, CDR1 MDHEN and CDR2 SYDVKM. This CDR3 region has 12 residues.

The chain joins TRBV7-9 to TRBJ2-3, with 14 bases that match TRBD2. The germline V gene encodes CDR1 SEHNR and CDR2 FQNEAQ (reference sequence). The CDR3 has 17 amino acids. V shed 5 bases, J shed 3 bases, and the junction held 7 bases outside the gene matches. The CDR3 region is CASSQGLAGVGTDTQYF. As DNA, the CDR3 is TGTGCCAGCAGCCAGGGACTAGCGGGAGTCGGTACAGATACGCAGTATTTT. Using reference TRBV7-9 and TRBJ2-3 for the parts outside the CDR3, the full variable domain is DTGVSQNPRHKITKRGQNVTFRCDPISEHNRLYWYRQTLGQGPEFLTYFQNEAQLEKSRLLSDRFSAERPKGSFSTLEIQRTEQGDSAMYLCASSQGLAGVGTDTQYFGPGTRLTVL.